This T cell receptor beta chain was sequenced in a study of blood T cell repertoires in COVID-19. V dropped 0 bases and J dropped 4 bases, with 11 bases sitting between them. The CDR3 is made up of 15 amino acids. Germline CDR1 reads SGDLS; CDR2 reads YYNGEE. Authors' processing steps: Researchers report that nucleated cell counts were estimated from reference gene primer amplification. Measured with immunoSEQ multiplex PCR; TCRdb has only the in-frame clones, and not every one. V, J and clone size reflect that table, while D and trimming were determined from the DNA. The sample consists of 250,000 to 300,000 clones, 80% to 90% of them appearing once.

The clonotype was recovered from a woman aged 40-49 years with acute or convalescent COVID-19. The chain joins TRBV9 to TRBJ1-5; the D is unclear. The sequencing sample was made of peripheral blood. CDR3 DNA sequence: TGTGCCAGCAGCGTAGATGGGAGGGAAAATCAGCCCCAGCATTTT. Encoded protein: CASSVDGRENQPQHF.